The 16 T cell receptor beta chains listed next were all sequenced from one sample in a study of identical twins. One entry per CDR3 protein results from TCRdb running MiXCR on the 5' RACE reads. The repertoire holds more than 600,000 distinct CDR3 sequences, with roughly 18% as singletons. These data also formed part of another study, on T cells expressing NK-cell markers.

Sequenced input: PBMCs. These receptor sequences come from a woman aged 18-29 years in good health.

This chain connects TRBV5-5 to TRBJ2-7, with D perhaps TRBD1 or TRBD2 (6 bases each). Trimming pared 6 bases from V and 1 base from J, leaving 14 bases between. This CDR3 comprises 14 residues. CDR1 and CDR2 from the germline V gene are SGHKS and YYEKEE (reference sequence). The CDR3: CASKQGGASYEQYF. The CDR3 DNA reads as TGTGCCAGCAAACAGGGAGGAGCGTCCTACGAGCAGTACTTC.

The genes are TRBV10-1 and TRBJ2-3; a weak D match, TRBD1 (5 bases). Germline loops: CDR1 WNHNN, CDR2 SYGVQD (reference sequence). The CDR3 totals 15 residues. Trimming cost V 6 bases and J 4 bases, with 17 bases left between them. As DNA, the CDR3 is TGCGCCAGCAGGTCGACAGAAAGCGTCCCAGATACGCAGTATTTT. It translates to CASRSTESVPDTQYF.

This chain connects TRBV11-2 to TRBJ2-2; the D gene is possibly TRBD1 (5 bases). V was pared by 6 bases and J by 3 bases, with 8 bases between. Germline CDR1 SGHAT, CDR2 FQNNGV. The CDR3 spans 13 residues. The CDR3 reads CASSQGHTGELFF. The CDR3 DNA reads TGTGCCAGCAGTCAGGGTCACACCGGGGAGCTGTTTTTT.

The table lists this clonotype with many counts. The chain couples TRBV10-3 to TRBJ1-2; possible D gene TRBD1, 5 bases. Germline V gene sequence: CDR1 ENHRY, CDR2 SYGVKD. V lost 6 bases, J lost 6 bases, and 8 bases lay in between. The CDR3 sequence is 11 residues long. CDR3 amino acids: CAIRDKDGYTF. CDR3 sequence (DNA): TGTGCCATCAGGGACAAGGATGGCTACACCTTC.

The chain carries TRBV2 and TRBJ1-1; D uncertain. The CDR3 extends over 11 amino acids. V was pared by 4 bases and J by 7 bases, with 7 bases between. Germline V lookup: CDR1 SNHLY, CDR2 FYNNEI. The CDR3 sequence is CASSVLDEAFF. The CDR3 nucleotides read TGTGCCAGCAGTGTATTGGATGAAGCTTTCTTT.

This chain connects TRBV2 to TRBJ2-2, with a tentative D call TRBD1 (6 bases). Germline V CDR1 and CDR2: SNHLY, FYNNEI. This CDR3 is 13 amino acids long. V dropped 6 bases and J dropped 9 bases, with 14 bases sitting between them. As DNA, the CDR3 is TGTGCCAGCAGGCTTAATGGGGGCCGGGAGCTGTTTTTT. This translates into CASRLNGGRELFF.

Regarding this clonotype: Its ends do not fully match the called genes, so a read error is possible. This sequence joins TRBV5-1 and TRBJ2-3, with 7 positions matching TRBD2. CDR3 size: 13 residues. In germline, CDR1 is SGHRS, CDR2 YFSETQ. CDR3 residues: CASSLGLAQFWDF. The CDR3, as DNA: TGCGCCAGCAGCTTGGGACTAGCCCAATTTTGGGATTTT.

This rearrangement joins TRBV6-2 or TRBV6-3 to TRBJ2-7; D gene uncertain. The CDR3 is 15 amino acids. Germline values: CDR1 MNHEY, CDR2 SVGEGT. V was shortened by 7 bases and J by 5 bases, with 21 bases between the two germline ends. The CDR3 here is CASIPRAASFNEQYF. DNA for the CDR3: TGTGCCAGCATCCCTAGGGCCGCGTCTTTCAACGAGCAGTACTTC.

This clonotype has more than one count but fewer than ten. The chain combines TRBV14 with TRBJ2-5; D not certain. This CDR3 region has 12 residues. V shed 0 bases and J shed 5 bases, with 4 bases lying between them. The germline V gene encodes CDR1 SGHDN and CDR2 FVKESK. The CDR3 protein is CASSQESETQYF. The CDR3 DNA sequence: TGTGCCAGCAGCCAAGAATCGGAGACCCAGTACTTC.

This chain links TRBV6-1 with TRBJ2-1, with 10 bases that match TRBD2. The CDR3 is 15 residues long. With V trimmed by 8 bases and J by 10 bases, 14 bases remained unmatched. The germline CDR1 and CDR2 sequences are MNHNS and SASEGT. The CDR3 sequence is CASLGVRSGRGEQFF. In DNA, the CDR3 is TGTGCCAGCCTAGGGGTCAGAAGCGGGAGGGGAGAGCAGTTCTTC.

The chain recombines TRBV5-1 with TRBJ2-7, with D tentatively TRBD1 (6 bases). V lost 3 bases, J lost 0 bases, and 10 bases lay in between. The germline V gene encodes CDR1 SGHRS and CDR2 YFSETQ. The CDR3 runs 14 residues. CDR3 sequence (DNA): TGCGCCAGCAGCTCCGGACAGAGCTCCTACGAGCAGTACTTC. It yields the protein CASSSGQSSYEQYF. The complete variable domain, with remaining parts taken from reference TRBV5-1 and TRBJ2-7, reads KAGVTQTPRYLIKTRGQQVTLSCSPISGHRSVSWYQQTPGQGLQFLFEYFSETQRNKGNFPGRFSGRQFSNSRSEMNVSTLELGDSALYLCASSSGQSSYEQYFGPGTRLTVT.

The chain couples TRBV10-3 to TRBJ2-6; perhaps D is TRBD1 or TRBD2 (5 bases each). CDR1 ENHRY and CDR2 SYGVKD come from the germline V gene. The CDR3 totals 14 residues. The germline V and J ends were trimmed by 10 bases and 0 bases, with 10 bases remaining between them. CDR3 nucleotides: TGTGCCAACGGGGCTAGCTCTGGGGCCAACGTCCTGACTTTC. Its translation: CANGASSGANVLTF.

This clonotype was counted between two and nine times. The genes are TRBV10-3 and TRBJ2-7; D not certain. Between the trimmed V and J ends, which lost 2 bases and 2 bases, there was a span of 4 bases. Germline values: CDR1 ENHRY, CDR2 SYGVKD. The CDR3 length is 12 residues. In nucleotides, the CDR3 is TGTGCCATCAGTGAGCAGGCCTACGAGCAGTACTTC. Amino acids: CAISEQAYEQYF.

There are a few counts of this clonotype. The V call is TRBV20-1, the J call TRBJ2-1, with D perhaps matching TRBD2 (5 bases). The germline gives CDR1 DFQATT, CDR2 SNEGSKA (reference sequence). This CDR3 comprises 14 residues. Deletions cut 3 bases from V and 4 bases from J, with 13 bases between. CDR3 coding DNA: TGCAGTGCTAGCATCAGCGGAGATTACAATGAGCAGTTCTTC. Translated: CSASISGDYNEQFF.

V and J are TRBV2 and TRBJ2-1; D is ambiguous. Trimming stripped 2 bases from V and 7 bases from J, with 12 bases between. CDR1 is SNHLY and CDR2 is FYNNEI in the germline V gene. This CDR3 contains 14 residues. In DNA form, the CDR3 reads TGTGCCAGCAGTGAAAGAGCAGGCCGTAATGAGCAGTTCTTC. Its protein is CASSERAGRNEQFF. The whole variable domain, filled in from reference TRBV2 and TRBJ2-1, reads EPEVTQTPSHQVTQMGQEVILRCVPISNHLYFYWYRQILGQKVEFLVSFYNNEISEKSEIFDDQFSVERPDGSNFTLKIRSTKLEDSAMYFCASSERAGRNEQFFGPGTRLTVL.

This clonotype has more than one count but fewer than ten. The chain combines TRBV5-5 with TRBJ2-1; 11 nucleotides agree with TRBD2. V lost 2 bases to trimming and J lost 7 bases; unmatched junction nucleotides: 8. The CDR3 sequence is 16 residues long. Germline V gene sequence: CDR1 SGHKS, CDR2 YYEKEE (reference sequence). The CDR3 DNA reads as TGTGCCAGCAGCTTAACACTAGCGGGAGTAGAAAATGAGCAGTTCTTC. Its protein is CASSLTLAGVENEQFF.